These T cell receptor beta chains were read from a single sample in a study of blood T cells in healthy people across ages. TCRdb re-derived calls from the 5' RACE reads in MiXCR, one entry per CDR3 protein. The table includes 780,000 or so distinct CDR3 sequences, 45% to 70% detected once. Sequencing was done on a sample of blood. These TCRs come from a man in his forties or fifties in good health. Each CDR3 is given with its conserved first and last residue. D genes are given only for firm matches. The size entry is marked missing in some rows and otherwise reads once, few, many or a size class.

size,V,J,length,D,DNA,CDR3
-,TRBV20-1,TRBJ2-5,13,-,TGCAGTGCTTACATGGGTCAGCAAGAGACCCAGTACTTC,CSAYMGQQETQYF
few,TRBV7-9,TRBJ2-5,13,TRBD2,TGTGCCAGCAGCCCGGGGGGACAAGAGACCCAGTACTTC,CASSPGGQETQYF
few,TRBV24-1,TRBJ2-3,17,TRBD2,TGTGCCACCAGTGATCTCAGCGGGAGCGGGGGCACAGATACGCAGTATTTT,CATSDLSGSGGTDTQYF
-,TRBV29-1,TRBJ2-3,14,-,TGCAGCGTTGATTCGCTAGTTGGCACAGATACGCAGTATTTT,CSVDSLVGTDTQYF
-,TRBV9,TRBJ2-6,16,-,TGTGCCAGCAGCGTAGCATTGAACTCTGGGGCCAACGTCCTGACTTTC,CASSVALNSGANVLTF
-,TRBV13,TRBJ2-1,19,TRBD1,TGTGCCAGCAGCCCCAAACCATCGGACAGGCAAACTGACTACAATGAGCAGTTCTTC,CASSPKPSDRQTDYNEQFF
once,TRBV12-3/TRBV12-4,TRBJ1-1,13,-,TGTGCCAGCAGGGTGATAAGGGGCACTGAAGCTTTCTTT,CASRVIRGTEAFF
-,TRBV12-3/TRBV12-4,TRBJ2-4,18,-,TGTGCCAGCAGCGATGACAGGACCCTCTCACTAGCCAAAAACATTCAGTACTTC,CASSDDRTLSLAKNIQYF
-,TRBV6-5,TRBJ2-1,15,-,TGTGCCAGCAGTTATTACAGGGCTGGAATCAATGAGCAGTTCTTC,CASSYYRAGINEQFF
-,TRBV6-2/TRBV6-3,TRBJ2-1,15,TRBD2,TGTGCCAGCAGACGAAGCGGGAGGGAGTTCAATGAGCAGTTCTTC,CASRRSGREFNEQFF
-,TRBV7-3,TRBJ2-1,15,TRBD2,TGTGCCAACAGCTTAATGGGCGGGAGAGGGAATGAGCAGTTCTTC,CANSLMGGRGNEQFF
-,TRBV21-1,TRBJ1-4,13,-,TGTGCCAGGGCGGGAAGAACTAATGAAAAACTGTTTTTT,CARAGRTNEKLFF
few,TRBV6-2/TRBV6-3,TRBJ2-5,19,TRBD2,TGTGCCAGCAGTTACTCGAGAGTTTCTGCAGGACTAGACCAAGAGACCCAGTACTTC,CASSYSRVSAGLDQETQYF
-,TRBV12-3/TRBV12-4,TRBJ1-1,13,TRBD1,TGTGCCAGCAGCCGGGACAGGAACACTGAAGCTTTCTTT,CASSRDRNTEAFF
once,TRBV7-3,TRBJ2-3,20,TRBD2,TGTGCCAGCAGCCTACTAGCGGGGGGCCTCACAAGCTTCCACACAGATACGCAGTATTTT,CASSLLAGGLTSFHTDTQYF
-,TRBV29-1,TRBJ2-7,16,TRBD2,TGCAGCGTTGAAGCCGGGACTAGCGGGAGTACTTACGAGCAGTACTTC,CSVEAGTSGSTYEQYF
few,TRBV9,TRBJ2-1,15,-,TGTGCCAGCAGCGTAGAAGGGCACGGGACCGATGAGCAGTTCTTC,CASSVEGHGTDEQFF
-,TRBV6-2/TRBV6-3,TRBJ2-7,14,TRBD1,TGTGCCAGCAGTCCAGACAGGGGACCCAGCGAGCAGTACTTC,CASSPDRGPSEQYF
-,TRBV4-1,TRBJ2-3,16,-,TGCGCCAGCAGCCAATGGACAACCGGCGGTGGAGATGCGCAGTATTTT,CASSQWTTGGGDAQYF
-,TRBV20-1,TRBJ2-1,16,TRBD2,TGCAGTGCTAAGGTAGCGGGAGCACCTTCCTACAATGAGCAGTTCTTC,CSAKVAGAPSYNEQFF
-,TRBV27,TRBJ1-1,13,-,TGTGCCAGCAGTTTTATACCACAGGGTGAAGCTTTCTTT,CASSFIPQGEAFF
few,TRBV27,TRBJ2-7,13,-,TGTGCCAGCAGTGTATCGCGGCACTACGAGCAGTACTTC,CASSVSRHYEQYF
-,TRBV15,TRBJ2-3,18,-,TGTGCCACCAGCAGAGATGAATGGCCGGGGAGAAGCACAGATACGCAGTATTTT,CATSRDEWPGRSTDTQYF
-,TRBV20-1,TRBJ2-5,11,-,TGCAGTGCCCACGCGGAGGAGACCCAGTACTTC,CSAHAEETQYF
-,TRBV6-2/TRBV6-3,TRBJ2-1,13,-,TGTGCCAGCAGTTACTTGGCAAGGAATGAGCAGTTCTTC,CASSYLARNEQFF
few,TRBV6-5,TRBJ2-4,12,-,TGTGCCAGCAGGGACATGAAAAACATTCAGTACTTC,CASRDMKNIQYF
-,TRBV11-2,TRBJ2-5,19,TRBD1,TGTGCCAGCAGCTTAAGAGGTCTCGGGACAGGGGGCGCCCCGGAGACCCAGTACTTC,CASSLRGLGTGGAPETQYF
-,TRBV6-2/TRBV6-3,TRBJ2-2,17,-,TGTGCCAGCAGTTACCACCGAGGCAGGGCGAACACCGGGGAGCTGTTTTTT,CASSYHRGRANTGELFF
few,TRBV5-4,TRBJ2-5,15,-,TGTGCCAGCAGCTTGGAGGTGGGGAGACAAGAGACCCAGTACTTC,CASSLEVGRQETQYF
-,TRBV20-1,TRBJ1-6,15,TRBD1,TGCAGTGCTACGAGTACAGGGGGCGCGGGATCACCCCTCCACTTT,CSATSTGGAGSPLHF
-,TRBV11-2,TRBJ2-3,16,-,TGTGCCAGCAGCTCTCCTCGCAGGGGTAGGACAGATACGCAGTATTTT,CASSSPRRGRTDTQYF
-,TRBV12-3/TRBV12-4,TRBJ2-7,13,-,TGTGCCAACAGCTGGACACCAACCTACGAGCAGTACTTC,CANSWTPTYEQYF
-,TRBV7-3,TRBJ1-4,13,-,TGTGCCAGCAGCTCTACTCCGGGTGAAAAACTGTTTTTT,CASSSTPGEKLFF
-,TRBV20-1,TRBJ1-4,15,-,TGCAGTGCTACTAGGGGATGGGTGCGGGATGAAAAACTGTTTTTT,CSATRGWVRDEKLFF
once,TRBV27,TRBJ2-3,13,-,TGTGCCAGCAGTCCCCACGCTACAGATACGCAGTATTTT,CASSPHATDTQYF
-,TRBV21-1,TRBJ2-1,18,-,TGTGCCAGCAGCAAGCGGGACCACGGGACAGGGGAAATTGGTGAGCAGTTCTTC,CASSKRDHGTGEIGEQFF
-,TRBV4-2,TRBJ1-2,15,TRBD1,TGTGCCAGCAGCCAAGGGGACAGGGGCGTTAGTGGCTACACCTTC,CASSQGDRGVSGYTF
-,TRBV29-1,TRBJ2-1,14,TRBD1,TGCAGCGTTGGGCTATGGACAGGCCAAGAGACCCAGTTCTTC,CSVGLWTGQETQFF
-,TRBV29-1,TRBJ1-1,12,-,TGCAGCGTGTCCGACGGGAACACTGAAGCTTTCTTT,CSVSDGNTEAFF
-,TRBV2,TRBJ1-5,16,-,TGTGCCAGCAGTGAAGGGGGAAGGAGAAGGAATCAGCCCCAGCATTTT,CASSEGGRRRNQPQHF
few,TRBV6-2/TRBV6-3,TRBJ2-7,16,TRBD2,TGTGCCAGCAGTTACTCGAGGACTAGCGGGAGTTACGAGCAGTACTTC,CASSYSRTSGSYEQYF
-,TRBV28,TRBJ1-5,15,-,TGTGCCAGCAGTGCTAACCAGGGTAGGGGACAGCCCCAGCATTTT,CASSANQGRGQPQHF
-,TRBV4-2,TRBJ1-2,17,TRBD1,TGTGCCAGCAGCCAAGGCCCCAACACAGGGGGCGGCTATGGCTACACCTTC,CASSQGPNTGGGYGYTF
-,TRBV7-2,TRBJ1-6,12,-,TGTGCCAGCAGCTTCACCGGTTCACCCCTCCACTTT,CASSFTGSPLHF
once,TRBV18,TRBJ1-1,14,-,TGTGCCAGCTCACCGTCGTCCGGGGTCACTGAAGCTTTCTTT,CASSPSSGVTEAFF
-,TRBV14,TRBJ2-3,18,TRBD2,TGTGCCAGCAGCCAAACCCGGACTAGCGGGGGATACACAGATACGCAGTATTTT,CASSQTRTSGGYTDTQYF
-,TRBV4-2,TRBJ2-7,16,TRBD2,TGTGCCAGCAGCCAAGAGGGACTAGCGAGGATCTACGAGCAGTACTTC,CASSQEGLARIYEQYF
few,TRBV27,TRBJ1-5,14,-,TGTGCCAGCAGAACTGCGGGGGGCAATCAGCCCCAGCATTTT,CASRTAGGNQPQHF
-,TRBV5-6,TRBJ1-2,15,-,TGTGCCAGCAGCTTGGCTTCGGGTAGATTTTATGGCTACACCTTC,CASSLASGRFYGYTF
-,TRBV7-6,TRBJ1-1,14,TRBD1,TGTGCCAGCAGCCCACCGGACAGGGGGGAGGGAGCTTTCTTT,CASSPPDRGEGAFF
-,TRBV6-2/TRBV6-3,TRBJ2-7,12,TRBD2,TGTGCCAGCACTAGTACCGGGGGGGAGCAGTACTTC,CASTSTGGEQYF
-,TRBV9,TRBJ2-5,15,-,TGTGCCAGCAGCGTAGGGGCAGGGCCTAAAGAGACCCAGTACTTC,CASSVGAGPKETQYF
-,TRBV3-1,TRBJ2-1,16,TRBD2,TGTGCCAGCAGCCAATCTGCCAGCGGGGCCTACAATGAGCAGTTCTTC,CASSQSASGAYNEQFF
-,TRBV3-1,TRBJ2-1,17,-,TGTGCCAGCAGCCGCTTAGCGACTCCCGGAACCTACAATGAGCAGTTCTTC,CASSRLATPGTYNEQFF
-,TRBV20-1,TRBJ1-1,14,-,TGCAGTGCTGCAGGACAGATCATGAACACTGAAGCTTTCTTT,CSAAGQIMNTEAFF
few,TRBV5-1,TRBJ2-3,16,TRBD2,TGCGCCAGCAGCACCGGGACTAGCGGGACCACAGATACGCAGTATTTT,CASSTGTSGTTDTQYF
few,TRBV6-5,TRBJ1-6,14,TRBD1,TGTGCCAGCAGCGGGGGACAGGGGGTCTCACCCCTCCACTTT,CASSGGQGVSPLHF
few,TRBV6-5,TRBJ2-7,14,TRBD1,TGTGCCAGCAGACAGACAGGGGGGACCTACGAGCAGTACTTC,CASRQTGGTYEQYF